This T cell receptor beta chain was observed in a study of blood T cell repertoires in COVID-19. Study-wide context: Collection of acute and convalescent COVID-19 samples took place in the United States, Italy and Spain.

Germline CDR1 SNHLY, CDR2 FYNNEI. The CDR3 contains 13 residues. V dropped 10 bases and J dropped 2 bases, with 15 bases sitting between them. Authors' methods: How many nucleated cells were present was estimated from reference gene primer amplification. TCRdb's table, derived via immunoSEQ multiplex PCR, lists solely in-frame clones and lacks some. The V and J calls and clone size come from that table; D and trimming were worked out from the DNA. The sample shows 150,000 or so clones, 86% of them seen only once. The origin of this receptor is a man aged 60 to 69 with acute or convalescent COVID-19. The chain carries TRBV2 and TRBJ2-7; D possibly corresponds to TRBD1 (6 bases). The sequenced sample was peripheral blood. CDR3 region: CATNNRATYEQYF. CDR3 sequence (DNA): TGTGCCACTAATAACAGGGCGACCTACGAGCAGTACTTC.